The 16 T cell receptor beta chains below come from one sample, sequenced in a study of metastatic and nonmetastatic thyroid tumors (TCRdb year 2020). No treatment had been received by any patient before thyroid surgery. Library preparation employed PCR. The reads were generated on an Illumina HiSeq 4000. The public reads were run again by TCRdb, first through fastp at Q25 and then through MiXCR, and only productive beta chains were kept. This sample has fewer than 40,000 clones in its table, and 25% of those were observed once. The top ten clones comprise 9% to 10% of the sample. The sequenced material came from blood. Receptors originate from a female donor with papillary thyroid cancer or a benign thyroid nodule (not recorded which). Some clones in this sample may be carry-over from other donors' samples.

This clone was observed many times. V and J are TRBV18 and TRBJ2-7, with TRBD2 matching over 7 bases. Germline CDR1 reads KGHSH; CDR2 reads LQKENI. The CDR3 covers 13 residues. Losses at the gene ends were 0 bases for V and 6 bases for J; bases not matched to a gene: 2. The CDR3 DNA reads TGTGCCAGCTCACCACCAGGGAGGGGCGAGCAGTACTTC. Protein sequence: CASSPPGRGEQYF.

This clone has a count of ten or more. V is TRBV6-1 and J is TRBJ2-7; TRBD1 might be the D (5 bases). V was pared by 3 bases and J by 3 bases, with 12 bases between. This CDR3 is built from 14 residues. Germline V gene data show CDR1 as MNHNS and CDR2 as SASEGT. CDR3 bases: TGTGCCAGCAGTGACACCGGAAGGGGCTACGAGCAGTACTTC. Translating gives CASSDTGRGYEQYF.

The chain combines TRBV11-2 with TRBJ2-1; 10 bases map to TRBD2. The CDR3 is made up of 15 amino acids. Germline V lookup: CDR1 SGHAT, CDR2 FQNNGV. J lost 10 bases, V lost 4 bases, and 10 bases had no gene match. The CDR3 DNA reads as TGTGCCAGCAGCTACAGGACTAGCGGTGAAGGCGAGCAGTTCTTC. It translates to CASSYRTSGEGEQFF.

This clone was recorded many times. One junction end does not reproduce the germline sequence, and a read error may be involved. The J gene is TRBJ2-2, the V gene TRBV25-1; 13 bases match TRBD2. Germline-derived CDR1 and CDR2 are MGHDK and SYGVNS. The length of the CDR3 is 15 residues. The CDR3 spells CASRTSGRATRELFF. Written as DNA, the CDR3 is TGTGCCAGCAGAACTAGCGGGAGGGCCACCAGGGAGCTGTTTTTT.

This clone was detected ten times or more. A read error is possible here, since a much larger clone lies one base away. This sequence joins TRBV5-8 and TRBJ2-1; 10 nucleotides line up with TRBD2. J lost 4 bases, V lost 8 bases, and 3 bases had no gene match. From germline, CDR1 is SGHTS and CDR2 YDEGEE. This CDR3 contains 13 residues. Here the CDR3 reads CASGTSDYNEQFF. The CDR3 nucleotides read TGTGCCAGTGGGACTAGCGATTACAATGAGCAGTTCTTC.

Ten or more counts support this clone. V gene TRBV5-1 combines with J gene TRBJ2-3, with 10 nucleotides matching TRBD2. Germline loops: CDR1 SGHRS, CDR2 YFSETQ. The CDR3 is 15 residues long. V lost 3 bases to trimming and J lost 3 bases; unmatched junction nucleotides: 4. In nucleotides, the CDR3 is TGCGCCAGCAGCTCCACTAGCGGGACGACAGATACGCAGTATTTT. Residues: CASSSTSGTTDTQYF.

The J gene is TRBJ2-1, the V gene TRBV5-1; TRBD2 agrees at 11 bases. The trim removed 0 bases at V and 7 bases at J, leaving 9 bases unmatched. The CDR3 runs to 17 residues. Germline values: CDR1 SGHRS, CDR2 YFSETQ. The CDR3 DNA reads TGCGCCAGCAGCTTGGCGAGTAGCGGGAGGGCCAGGAATGAGCAGTTCTTC. It specifies CASSLASSGRARNEQFF.

Remarks on this clone: Compared with germline, one end of the junction differs, possibly owing to a read error. The CDR3 sequence is CASRPSGMRGEPYF. CDR3 bases: TGTGCTAGCCGCCCCAGTGGCATGAGAGGGGAGCCGTACTTC. V and J are TRBV7-7 and TRBJ2-7; D possibly matches TRBD1 or TRBD2 (5 bases each). The CDR3 covers 14 residues. Germline V gene sequence: CDR1 SSHAT, CDR2 FNYEAQ (reference sequence).

This clone was counted ten times or more. The V and J genes are TRBV3-1 and TRBJ2-2; D is unresolved. Trimming took off 4 bases at V and 2 bases at J, with 11 bases between the two ends. Germline CDR1 reads LGHDT; CDR2 reads YNNKEL (reference sequence). This CDR3 is 15 amino acids long. CDR3 sequence reads: CASSPRMGNTGELFF. The CDR3 DNA follows: TGTGCCAGCAGCCCCAGGATGGGCAACACCGGGGAGCTGTTTTTT.

The V gene is TRBV2, the J gene TRBJ2-1; 10 bases align to TRBD1. The CDR3 is 16 amino acids. V was pared by 6 bases and J by 8 bases, with 13 bases of the junction left unmatched. Germline CDR1 is SNHLY and CDR2 is FYNNEI. The DNA of the CDR3 is TGTGCCAGCAGCGTAATAACGGGACAGGGGTTCGATGAGCAGTTCTTC. Translation: CASSVITGQGFDEQFF.

This clone showed up many times. The chain links TRBV6-1 to TRBJ1-5; D not resolved. Germline V CDR1 and CDR2: MNHNS, SASEGT. V shed 4 bases and J shed 3 bases, with 4 bases lying between them. This CDR3 is 12 amino acids long. This CDR3 reads CASSAINQPQHF. The CDR3 bases are TGTGCCAGCAGTGCCATCAATCAGCCCCAGCATTTT.

This clone has more than one count but fewer than ten. This may be a read error, as it is one base from a much larger clone. The CDR3 loop is CSARTVVGQYF. In DNA, the CDR3 is TGCAGCGCCAGGACAGTGGTCGGGCAGTACTTC. The chain links TRBV29-1 to TRBJ2-7; D is possibly TRBD1 (6 bases). Germline loops: CDR1 SQVTM, CDR2 ANQGSEA. The CDR3 is made up of 11 amino acids. The V and J ends lost 7 bases and 9 bases respectively, with 16 bases between them.

The V and J genes are TRBV18 and TRBJ2-6, with D possibly being TRBD1 or TRBD2 (5 bases each). Per germline, CDR1 KGHSH and CDR2 LQKENI. Trimming stripped 7 bases from V and 4 bases from J, with 20 bases between. The length of the CDR3 is 17 residues. Here the CDR3 reads CASYLGGARSGANVLTF. Written as DNA, the CDR3 is TGTGCCAGCTACCTTGGGGGAGCCCGCTCAGGGGCCAACGTCCTGACTTTC.

V gene TRBV3-1 combines with J gene TRBJ2-7, with D perhaps matching TRBD1 or TRBD2 (5 bases each). The CDR3 consists of 16 residues. Deletions cut 0 bases from V and 4 bases from J, with 16 bases between. Germline V gene data show CDR1 as LGHDT and CDR2 as YNNKEL (reference sequence). As DNA, the CDR3 is TGTGCCAGCAGCCAAGACTGGGGCGGGTCCCCTTACGAGCAGTACTTC. This encodes CASSQDWGGSPYEQYF.

This clone was seen many times. V usage is TRBV19 and J usage is TRBJ1-1; D gene uncertain. CDR1 and CDR2 (germline): LNHDA, SQIVND (reference sequence). The V end was cut by 5 bases, the J end by 3 bases, with 22 bases between. This CDR3 has 17 amino acids. CDR3 amino acids: CASSPGRYRSGDTEAFF. CDR3 nucleotide sequence: TGTGCCAGTAGTCCGGGAAGGTATCGATCTGGGGACACTGAAGCTTTCTTT.

Many counts were recorded for this clone. This chain joins TRBV6-5 and TRBJ2-4; 7 nucleotides line up with TRBD2. This CDR3 has 19 amino acids. The ends lost 0 bases at V and 0 bases at J; junction bases unmatched: 11. Germline V gene sequence: CDR1 MNHEY, CDR2 SVGAGI. For the CDR3, the DNA is TGTGCCAGCAGTTACTCATGGGGGGGGGACGGGATAGCCAAAAACATTCAGTACTTC. Amino acids: CASSYSWGGDGIAKNIQYF.